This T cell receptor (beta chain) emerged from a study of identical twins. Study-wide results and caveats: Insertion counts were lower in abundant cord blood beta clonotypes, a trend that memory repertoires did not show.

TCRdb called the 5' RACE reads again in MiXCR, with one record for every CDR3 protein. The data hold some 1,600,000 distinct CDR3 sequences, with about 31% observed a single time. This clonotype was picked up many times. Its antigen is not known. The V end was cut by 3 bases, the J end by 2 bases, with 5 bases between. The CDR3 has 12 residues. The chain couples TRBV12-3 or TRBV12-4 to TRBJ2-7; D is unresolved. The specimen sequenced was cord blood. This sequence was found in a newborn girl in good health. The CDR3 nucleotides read TGTGCCAGCAGTTTCGCGACCTACGAGCAGTACTTC. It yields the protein CASSFATYEQYF.